The rows below give T cell receptor beta chains drawn from one sample of a study of T cells in Graves' hyperthyroidism and ophthalmopathy. From the multiplex PCR reads, TCRdb called clonotypes with MiXCR, one entry per CDR3 protein. The data show around 400,000 distinct CDR3 sequences, roughly 15% seen once. The sample consisted of blood. These receptors all come from a woman aged 60-70 years with Graves' ophthalmopathy. Both conserved end residues are part of each CDR3. The D gene is left open where the match is weak. Clone size is shown for a subset of rows, as once, few, many or a class of expanded clone.

D gene	CDR3 length	V gene	J gene	clone size	CDR3 DNA	CDR3 protein
-	14	TRBV2	TRBJ2-3	-	TGTGCCAGCAGTGGTCCCAGGGGGGGTTCTCTGGAGTATTTT	CASSGPRGGSLEYF
-	14	TRBV19	TRBJ1-5	-	TGTGCCAGTAGTATAGCCCGGAGCAATCAGCCCCAGCATTTT	CASSIARSNQPQHF
-	15	TRBV30	TRBJ1-5	many	TGTGCCTGGAGTCTAATGGGCAGGCCAAATCAGCCCCAGCATTTT	CAWSLMGRPNQPQHF
-	14	TRBV5-1	TRBJ1-1	many	TGCGCCAGCAGCTTGGTTCTTTTGGGAACTGAAGCTTTCTTT	CASSLVLLGTEAFF
-	18	TRBV24-1	TRBJ2-3	-	TGTGCCACCAGTGATTTCTCCGTAGAACTTACAGACACAGATACGCAGTATTTT	CATSDFSVELTDTDTQYF
TRBD1	15	TRBV24-1	TRBJ2-1	-	TGTGCCACCAGTGATTTGCGGACAGGTCGCGATGAGCAGTTCTTC	CATSDLRTGRDEQFF
-	13	TRBV2	TRBJ1-2	many	TGTGCCAGCAGCTACACCTCCAACTATGGCTACACCTTC	CASSYTSNYGYTF
TRBD2	16	TRBV7-3	TRBJ2-3	many	TGTGCCAGCAGTCTCGAGGGGACTAGCGGGGTAGATACGCAGTATTTT	CASSLEGTSGVDTQYF
-	12	TRBV2	TRBJ1-3	many	TGTGCCAGCAGTGAAAGGAGGGCCGCCATATATTTT	CASSERRAAIYF
TRBD1	14	TRBV7-9	TRBJ2-1	-	TGTGCCAGCAGCCCGACGGGCAGGGGGAATGAGCAGTTCTTC	CASSPTGRGNEQFF
-	17	TRBV4-1	TRBJ2-1	-	TGCGCCAGCAGCCCGCGGCTGACAGAGCGAACTAACAATGAGCAGTTCTTC	CASSPRLTERTNNEQFF
TRBD2	14	TRBV12-3/TRBV12-4	TRBJ2-7	many	TGTGCCAGCAGCAGGGAGGGAGGGCTCTACGAGCAGTACTTC	CASSREGGLYEQYF
-	14	TRBV12-3/TRBV12-4	TRBJ1-4	many	TGTGCCAGCAGTTTAAACAGAGGGGGAGGAAAACTGTTTTTT	CASSLNRGGGKLFF
TRBD2	15	TRBV2	TRBJ2-5	-	TGTGCCAGCAGTGAGGAAAGCGGGAGTCGAGAGACCCAGTACTTC	CASSEESGSRETQYF
-	14	TRBV12-3/TRBV12-4	TRBJ2-3	few	TGTGCCGGCAGTCCGACACCCAGCACAGATACGCAGTATTTT	CAGSPTPSTDTQYF
-	14	TRBV6-1	TRBJ2-3	-	TGTGCCAGCAGTGAACTACAGGTCACAGATACGCAGTATTTT	CASSELQVTDTQYF
-	15	TRBV19	TRBJ2-1	few	TGTGCCAGTAGTATTGGGGAGGAGGCCTACAATGAGCAGTTCTTC	CASSIGEEAYNEQFF
-	13	TRBV19	TRBJ1-4	few	TGTGCCAGTCTGGACCGCGTAGGTGAAAAACTGTTTTTT	CASLDRVGEKLFF
TRBD1	15	TRBV7-2	TRBJ2-1	few	TGTGCCAGCAGCCCACAGGGGATAGATTACAATGAGCAGTTCTTC	CASSPQGIDYNEQFF
-	15	TRBV25-1	TRBJ1-3	few	TGTGCCAGCAGTGAATATAAGGGAACTGGAAACACCATATATTTT	CASSEYKGTGNTIYF
-	14	TRBV20-1	TRBJ2-1	many	TGCAGTGCTAGCGGGCGGGGCCCTTACAATGAGCAGTTCTTC	CSASGRGPYNEQFF
-	14	TRBV6-2/TRBV6-3	TRBJ2-7	many	TGTGCCAGCACCGTTGCCGGGTTCCCCAACGAGCAGTACTTC	CASTVAGFPNEQYF
-	14	TRBV20-1	TRBJ2-2	few	TGCAGTGCGCCGCCTGGGGGGCGCCCCGGGGAGCTGTTTTTT	CSAPPGGRPGELFF
TRBD2	15	TRBV13	TRBJ2-2	-	TGTGCCAGCGCCGTCCGACGGAGGGCGGGAGGGCCACTGTTTTTT	CASAVRRRAGGPLFF
TRBD2	14	TRBV7-8	TRBJ2-3	many	TGTGCCAGCAGCTTATCGCGGGAGCCAGATACGCAGTATTTT	CASSLSREPDTQYF
-	16	TRBV6-1	TRBJ1-3	-	TGTGCCAGCAGTCCGGGACAAATGAGCTCTGGAAACACCATATATTTT	CASSPGQMSSGNTIYF
TRBD1	15	TRBV5-5	TRBJ1-4	few	TGTGCCAGCAGCGTGTCCGGGACAGGGGACGAAAAACTGTTTTTT	CASSVSGTGDEKLFF
TRBD1	15	TRBV18	TRBJ1-5	few	TGTGCCAGCTCACCAGAAAACAGGGGCCTTGGGCCCCAGCATTTT	CASSPENRGLGPQHF
-	15	TRBV3-1	TRBJ1-3	many	TGTGCCAGCAGCCAAGTTGGCGACAGGCGAAACACCATATATTTT	CASSQVGDRRNTIYF
TRBD1	15	TRBV27	TRBJ2-7	many	TGTGCCAGCAGCTTCCGACAGGGGGTTACCTACGAGCAGTACTTC	CASSFRQGVTYEQYF
TRBD1	14	TRBV7-3	TRBJ2-1	few	TGTGCCAGCAGCCTGGGACAGGGGGTCAATGAGCAGTTCTTC	CASSLGQGVNEQFF
TRBD1	15	TRBV25-1	TRBJ1-4	-	TGTGCCAGCAGTGACCTTAGGGACAGGGGCCGGAAACTGTTTTTT	CASSDLRDRGRKLFF
TRBD1	14	TRBV9	TRBJ1-1	many	TGTGCCAGCAGCGCGGACGGGGACAGTCAAGAAGCTTTCTTT	CASSADGDSQEAFF
-	10	TRBV6-2/TRBV6-3	TRBJ1-1	-	TGTGCCAGCGGCAACACTGAAGCTTTCTTT	CASGNTEAFF
TRBD2	14	TRBV20-1	TRBJ2-7	many	TGCAGTGCTAGAGATCTGCGGGAGGGCTACGAGCAGTACTTC	CSARDLREGYEQYF
-	20	TRBV28	TRBJ2-4	-	TGTGCCAGCAGTTTAGGAGCGGTGAACGGTCCGGGGTTAGCCAAAAACATTCAGTACTTC	CASSLGAVNGPGLAKNIQYF
-	13	TRBV2	TRBJ2-5	many	TGTGCCAGCAGTGAACGGAGTTTAGAGACCCAGTACTTC	CASSERSLETQYF
TRBD1	15	TRBV28	TRBJ1-6	few	TGTGCCAGCAGCCCTGCGGGGGACAGGGACCCACCCCTCCACTTT	CASSPAGDRDPPLHF
-	18	TRBV3-1	TRBJ2-3	many	TGTGCCAGCAGCCAATTATCCGGTGGAACGTACGGCACAGATACGCAGTATTTT	CASSQLSGGTYGTDTQYF
TRBD2	16	TRBV7-3	TRBJ2-1	many	TGTGCCAGCAGCTTAACGGGGGGCGGGGGGTATAATGAGCAGTTCTTC	CASSLTGGGGYNEQFF
TRBD1	14	TRBV4-1	TRBJ1-4	-	TGCGCCAGCAGCCAGAAGACAGGGCTGGAAAAACTGTTTTTT	CASSQKTGLEKLFF
-	15	TRBV5-6	TRBJ2-1	-	TGTGCCAGCAGTTTACACAGGTTGGTGGCCAATGAGCAGTTCTTC	CASSLHRLVANEQFF
TRBD1	15	TRBV5-4	TRBJ1-6	few	TGTGCCAGCAGCAAGGACAGGGGCTATAATTCACCCCTCCACTTT	CASSKDRGYNSPLHF
TRBD1	14	TRBV6-1	TRBJ1-2	few	TGTGCCAGCAGTCGACAGGGAGATAACTATGGCTACACCTTC	CASSRQGDNYGYTF
-	12	TRBV10-3	TRBJ2-1	few	TGTGCCATCAGTGGGACCTACAATGAGCAGTTCTTC	CAISGTYNEQFF
-	14	TRBV6-1	TRBJ1-3	few	TGTGCAACCAAGCGGGGCGCCTCTGGAAACACCATATATTTT	CATKRGASGNTIYF
-	16	TRBV18	TRBJ2-3	few	TGTGCCAGCTCACCCGTTGGAGGGGTGACCACAGATACGCAGTATTTT	CASSPVGGVTTDTQYF
-	13	TRBV20-1	TRBJ1-1	many	TGCAGTGCCGGAGTGGGAACGAACACTGAAGCTTTCTTT	CSAGVGTNTEAFF
-	17	TRBV28	TRBJ2-1	many	TGTGCCAGCAGTTCTATAGCCCCGGCGGGAAGAAACAATGAGCAGTTCTTC	CASSSIAPAGRNNEQFF
TRBD2	16	TRBV2	TRBJ2-1	many	TGTGCCAGCAGTGAAACTAGCGGGATTTCCTACAATGAGCAGTTCTTC	CASSETSGISYNEQFF
-	16	TRBV7-9	TRBJ2-6	-	TGTGCCAGCACGGTGGGGGAAGGCTCTGGGGCCAACGTCCTGACTTTC	CASTVGEGSGANVLTF
TRBD2	15	TRBV12-3/TRBV12-4	TRBJ2-7	many	TGTGCCAGCAGACCCACTAGCGGGAGTACTAGCGAGCAGTACTTC	CASRPTSGSTSEQYF
TRBD2	16	TRBV30	TRBJ2-7	many	TGTGCCTGGAGTGGAGGGAGGGGAGGATTTCAGGACGAGCAGTACTTC	CAWSGGRGGFQDEQYF
TRBD1	15	TRBV3-1	TRBJ2-1	-	TGTGCCAGCAGCCCGGGGACAGGGAGGTACAATGAGCAGTTCTTC	CASSPGTGRYNEQFF
TRBD1	13	TRBV24-1	TRBJ1-1	many	TGTGCCACCAGTGACCACTCGGGACAGGGTGCTTTCTTT	CATSDHSGQGAFF
-	14	TRBV11-2	TRBJ2-1	many	TGTGCCAGCTGTCCAGCAAGGGCCTACAATGAGCAGTTCTTC	CASCPARAYNEQFF
TRBD1	13	TRBV2	TRBJ2-7	few	TGTGCCAGCAGCCGGACAGGGACGTCCGAGCAGTACTTC	CASSRTGTSEQYF